What follows are 19 T cell receptor beta chains derived from one specimen sequenced in a study of beta chain features in type 1 diabetes. Study-wide results and limits: Patients with Type 1 diabetes showed moderately but significantly shorter TCRB CDR3s in all four CD4+ subsets.

Every isolated RNA sample was fully reverse transcribed, so sequencing captured expressed TCRB transcripts. Here immunoSEQ multiplex PCR was the method, and the copy in TCRdb shows in-frame clones only, minus some. The data hold about 70,000 clones, with just under 50% observed a single time. These receptors lack a known antigen. Sample: central memory CD4+ T cells from blood. The receptors come from a man aged 30 to 39 with type 1 diabetes.

This clone was seen only a few times. The chain uses TRBV6-1 and TRBJ2-7; 9 positions match TRBD1. CDR1 and CDR2 (germline): MNHNS, SASEGT. The CDR3 is 15 amino acids. V shed 4 bases and J 2 bases; nucleotides not matched to a gene: 6. CDR3 nucleotides: TGTGCCAGCAGTGGAAGGGACAGGGCTCCCTACGAGCAGTACTTC. Residues: CASSGRDRAPYEQYF.

The chain has TRBV7-6 and TRBJ1-1, with TRBD1 matching 8 bases. The CDR3 is 14 amino acids. Germline V gene sequence: CDR1 SGHVS, CDR2 FNYEAQ. Losses at the gene ends were 5 bases for V and 4 bases for J; bases not matched to a gene: 6. The CDR3 DNA is TGTGCCAGCAGCGACTTACAGGGGGTCACTGAAGCTTTCTTT. Its translation: CASSDLQGVTEAFF.

The J gene is TRBJ2-5, the V gene TRBV14; D ambiguous. The length of the CDR3 is 11 residues. Germline CDR1 SGHDN, CDR2 FVKESK. Trimming left V 1 base short and J 7 bases short, with 4 bases between. In DNA, the CDR3 is TGTGCCAGCAGCCAAGCGGTGACCCAGTACTTC. Translating gives CASSQAVTQYF.

The genes are TRBV18 and TRBJ1-5; possibly TRBD1 for D (6 bases). Trimming cost V 6 bases and J 0 bases, with 15 bases left between them. The length of the CDR3 is 16 residues. Germline loops: CDR1 KGHSH, CDR2 LQKENI. The CDR3 DNA reads as TGTGCCAGCTCCCCCGACAGGACGTATAGCAATCAGCCCCAGCATTTT. Translation: CASSPDRTYSNQPQHF.

This clone was counted a single time. The chain links TRBV2 to TRBJ1-2; a possible D gene is TRBD1 (6 bases). The V gene's germline CDR1 is SNHLY and CDR2 FYNNEI. This CDR3 has 14 residues. With 1 base removed from V and 3 bases from J, the gap between germline ends came to 9 bases. CDR3 coding DNA: TGTGCCAGCAGTGAAGTGGACAGATACTATGGCTACACCTTC. It translates to CASSEVDRYYGYTF.

The gene calls are TRBV11-2 and TRBJ2-1, with D possibly TRBD1 on 5 matching bases. CDR1 and CDR2 from the germline V gene are SGHAT and FQNNGV. The CDR3 consists of 15 residues. V lost 3 bases and J lost 0, with 9 bases in between. Here the CDR3 reads CASSLQGSSYNEQFF. In DNA form, the CDR3 reads TGTGCCAGCAGCTTGCAGGGCAGCTCCTACAATGAGCAGTTCTTC.

This clone was observed a few times. The rearrangement joins TRBV16 to TRBJ2-5; 9 nucleotides line up with TRBD1. The CDR3 sequence is 13 residues long. The V and J ends lost 4 bases and 4 bases, in that order; junction bases with no gene match: 1. Germline V lookup: CDR1 KGHSY, CDR2 FQNENV. Here the CDR3 DNA reads TGTGCCAGCAGCCGACAGGGGGGAGAGACCCAGTACTTC. Translating it yields CASSRQGGETQYF.

This clone was detected once. The chain combines TRBV5-1 with TRBJ1-5; 8 bases agree with TRBD1. CDR1 and CDR2 (germline): SGHRS, YFSETQ. The CDR3 extends over 15 amino acids. V dropped 2 bases and J dropped 6; count of bases not matched to a gene: 7. The CDR3 nucleotides read TGCGCCAGCAGCTTTGACAGGGGCGACGGTCAGCCCCAGCATTTT. It is translated as CASSFDRGDGQPQHF.

In its sample, this clone was seen a few times. The J gene is TRBJ2-5, the V gene TRBV27; possible D gene TRBD1, 6 bases. This CDR3 has 16 residues. Germline values: CDR1 MNHEY, CDR2 SMNVEV (reference sequence). V was cut by 2 bases and J by 2 bases, with 15 bases left in between. For the CDR3, the DNA is TGTGCCAGCAGTTTAACGGGCAGGGGCCCTCAAGAGACCCAGTACTTC. Encoded protein: CASSLTGRGPQETQYF.

The J gene is TRBJ1-1, the V gene TRBV25-1; no definite D call. Germline V lookup: CDR1 MGHDK, CDR2 SYGVNS. The germline V and J ends were trimmed by 5 bases and 4 bases, with 8 bases remaining between them. CDR3 length: 12 residues. The CDR3 DNA reads as TGTGCCAGCAGTAACCCGGGCACTGAAGCTTTCTTT. Its translation: CASSNPGTEAFF.

The V call is TRBV19, the J call TRBJ1-1, with 7 nucleotides matching TRBD1. With 6 bases clipped from V and 0 bases from J, the junction kept 1 base outside the gene matches. The CDR3 is 13 amino acids. CDR1 and CDR2 from the germline V gene are LNHDA and SQIVND (reference sequence). CDR3 in amino acids: CASSTGVNTEAFF. CDR3 nucleotides: TGTGCCAGTAGCACAGGGGTGAACACTGAAGCTTTCTTT.

V gene TRBV2 combines with J gene TRBJ1-5; D call uncertain. V shed 5 bases and J shed 0 bases, with 8 bases lying between them. Germline V CDR1 and CDR2: SNHLY, FYNNEI. The CDR3 spans 14 residues. In nucleotides, the CDR3 is TGTGCCAGCAGTCAACAGACTAGCAATCAGCCCCAGCATTTT. It encodes CASSQQTSNQPQHF.

The rearrangement links TRBV30 to TRBJ1-1; 7 bases agree with TRBD1. Germline trimming cut 7 bases from V and 2 bases from J; bases unmatched to any gene: 7. There are 13 residues in the CDR3. Germline CDR1 and CDR2: GTSNPN and SVGIG (reference sequence). This chain's CDR3 is CAFTGTANTEAFF. Here the CDR3 DNA reads TGTGCCTTCACCGGGACAGCAAACACTGAAGCTTTCTTT.

V gene TRBV30 combines with J gene TRBJ2-7; 9 bases match TRBD1. This CDR3 is 14 amino acids long. The V gene's germline CDR1 is GTSNPN and CDR2 SVGIG (reference sequence). Trimming at V came to 0 bases and at J to 7 bases, leaving 7 bases not matched to a gene. In nucleotides, the CDR3 is TGTGCCTGGAGTGTCCGGGACAGGGAGGGGGAGCAGTACTTC. The encoded protein is CAWSVRDREGEQYF.

This clone showed up just a few times. V usage is TRBV11-2 and J usage is TRBJ2-1; a possible D gene is TRBD1 (6 bases). The length of the CDR3 is 13 residues. Trimming stripped 8 bases from V and 7 bases from J, with 15 bases between. CDR1 and CDR2 (germline): SGHAT, FQNNGV. This CDR3 is CASGWQGSNEQFF. The DNA of the CDR3 is TGTGCCAGCGGCTGGCAGGGGTCTAATGAGCAGTTCTTC. Combining the CDR3 with reference TRBV11-2 and TRBJ2-1 gives the whole variable domain EAGVAQSPRYKIIEKRQSVAFWCNPISGHATLYWYQQILGQGPKLLIQFQNNGVVDDSQLPKDRFSAERLKGVDSTLKIQPAKLEDSAVYLCASGWQGSNEQFFGPGTRLTVL.

The chain couples TRBV7-9 to TRBJ1-4; 11 bases map to TRBD1. CDR1 SEHNR and CDR2 FQNEAQ come from the germline V gene (reference sequence). The CDR3 is made up of 15 amino acids. With V trimmed by 7 bases and J by 7 bases, 8 bases remained unmatched. Written as DNA, the CDR3 is TGTGCCAGCACCTCGGGGACAGGGGGTGGTGAAAAACTGTTTTTT. Translated, it gives CASTSGTGGGEKLFF. The whole variable domain, remainder taken from reference TRBV7-9 and TRBJ1-4, is DTGVSQNPRHKITKRGQNVTFRCDPISEHNRLYWYRQTLGQGPEFLTYFQNEAQLEKSRLLSDRFSAERPKGSFSTLEIQRTEQGDSAMYLCASTSGTGGGEKLFFGSGTQLSVL.

This chain connects TRBV29-1 to TRBJ1-2; 10 bases are a match to TRBD1. J lost 6 bases, V lost 6 bases, and 4 bases had no gene match. CDR3 length: 12 amino acids. Germline V gives CDR1 SQVTM, CDR2 ANQGSEA. The CDR3 bases are TGCAGCGTCGGGACAGGGGAGGATGGCTACACCTTC. Translated: CSVGTGEDGYTF.

This clone occurred a few times. The chain has TRBV29-1 and TRBJ1-4; D uncertain. From germline, CDR1 is SQVTM and CDR2 ANQGSEA. Trimming took 0 bases from V and 8 from J, leaving 13 bases between them. The CDR3 is 14 amino acids. The CDR3 nucleotides read TGCAGCGTTGAAGATCCCCGCGGGAGAGAAAAACTGTTTTTT. Its translation is CSVEDPRGREKLFF.

J is TRBJ2-7 and V is TRBV6-5, with TRBD2 matching over 7 bases. In germline, CDR1 is MNHEY, CDR2 SVGAGI. After removal of 2 bases from V and 2 bases from J, the junction contained 6 bases not matched to a gene. The CDR3 has 15 residues. In DNA, the CDR3 is TGTGCCAGCAGTTACAGCGGCGGGAGCGCCTACGAGCAGTACTTC. Residues: CASSYSGGSAYEQYF.